A single sample is the source of the 23 T cell receptor beta chains below, sequenced in a study of T cell changes during pregnancy in multiple sclerosis. The protocol was immunoSEQ multiplex PCR, while the TCRdb copy is restricted to in-frame clones and leaves out a portion. The table includes under 70,000 clones, 75% to 95% detected once. Material: peripheral blood, obtained in the third trimester of pregnancy. These receptors all stem from a female donor in good health, enrolled as a control in a pregnancy study.

V gene TRBV4-1 combines with J gene TRBJ1-1; perhaps TRBD1 as D (5 bases). V gave up 4 bases and J gave up 3 bases, with 12 bases separating them. This CDR3 comprises 14 residues. Germline loops: CDR1 MGHRA, CDR2 YSYEKL. Written as DNA, the CDR3 is TGCGCCAGCAGCCTCGGACACGGTTACACTGAAGCTTTCTTT. Translated: CASSLGHGYTEAFF.

The chain combines TRBV7-9 with TRBJ2-7; D possibly corresponds to TRBD1 (5 bases). Germline V gene data show CDR1 as SEHNR and CDR2 as FQNEAQ (reference sequence). CDR3 length equals 15 residues. Trimming removed 1 base from V and 2 bases from J, with 12 bases in between. In nucleotides, the CDR3 is TGTGCCAGCAGCTTAGGGGCAGGGCCCGCCTACGAGCAGTACTTC. It specifies CASSLGAGPAYEQYF. Supplemented by reference TRBV7-9 and TRBJ2-7, the full variable domain reads DTGVSQNPRHKITKRGQNVTFRCDPISEHNRLYWYRQTLGQGPEFLTYFQNEAQLEKSRLLSDRFSAERPKGSFSTLEIQRTEQGDSAMYLCASSLGAGPAYEQYFGPGTRLTVT.

The V call is TRBV5-1, the J call TRBJ2-7; 7 positions match TRBD2. Germline assignment: CDR1 SGHRS and CDR2 YFSETQ. Germline trimming cut 3 bases from V and 1 base from J; bases unmatched to any gene: 4. The CDR3 runs 14 residues. DNA of the CDR3: TGCGCCAGCAGCTCGTGGACTAGTTCCTACGAGCAGTACTTC. This codes for CASSSWTSSYEQYF.

This chain connects TRBV6-1 to TRBJ2-5; D is perhaps TRBD2 (6 bases). CDR3 size: 15 residues. V was pared by 5 bases and J by 4 bases, with 17 bases between. Germline CDR1 MNHNS, CDR2 SASEGT. The CDR3, as DNA: TGTGCCAGCAGTACTAAGGAGGAGGGAGGAGAGACCCAGTACTTC. It yields the protein CASSTKEEGGETQYF.

V is TRBV19 and J is TRBJ1-6; 7 positions match TRBD1. Per the germline V gene, CDR1 is LNHDA and CDR2 is SQIVND (reference sequence). Germline trimming cut 2 bases from V and 6 bases from J; bases unmatched to any gene: 7. CDR3 length equals 16 residues. For the CDR3, the DNA is TGTGCCAGTAGTATATCGACAGGGATGGGTAATTCACCCCTCCACTTT. Protein: CASSISTGMGNSPLHF.

The chain has TRBV27 and TRBJ2-1, with 10 bases aligning to TRBD1. Trimming cost V 5 bases and J 8 bases; bases outside gene matches: 6. The CDR3 sequence is 14 residues long. The germline CDR1 and CDR2 sequences are MNHEY and SMNVEV (reference sequence). The CDR3 loop reads CASSPRDRGDEQFF. CDR3 nucleotides: TGTGCCAGCAGTCCGAGGGACAGGGGAGATGAGCAGTTCTTC.

V usage is TRBV21-1 and J usage is TRBJ2-3; the D segment call TRBD2 is taken from the table without a DNA check. TRBV21-1 is described as a pseudogene. CDR3 length: 12 residues. The CDR3 coding sequence is TGTGCCAGCAGCAACTACGCAGATACGCAGTATTTT. It yields the protein CASSNYADTQYF.

This rearrangement joins TRBV9 to TRBJ2-7, with D tentatively TRBD2 (7 bases). The germline gives CDR1 SGDLS, CDR2 YYNGEE. Trimming left V 3 bases short and J 0 bases short, with 13 bases between. The CDR3 length is 15 residues. CDR3 protein: CASSAGGGASYEQYF. The CDR3 region has the DNA TGTGCCAGCAGCGCGGGGGGCGGGGCCTCCTACGAGCAGTACTTC.

The chain recombines TRBV5-1 with TRBJ1-4; tentatively, D is TRBD1 (5 bases). The V end was cut by 6 bases, the J end by 7 bases, with 16 bases between. In germline, CDR1 is SGHRS, CDR2 YFSETQ. There are 14 residues in the CDR3. The CDR3 DNA reads TGCGCCAGCAAACCTCAGGGAAGGAGTGAAAAACTGTTTTTT. It specifies CASKPQGRSEKLFF.

The sample holds one count of this clone. In DNA form, the CDR3 reads TGTGCCAGCAGCCGCGAGGGGGGGCGGGTCGAGACCCAGTACTTC. Its protein product is CASSREGGRVETQYF. The chain employs TRBV7-8 and TRBJ2-5; tentatively, D is TRBD2 (7 bases). Trimming removed 5 bases at V and 5 bases at J, with 18 bases between. The CDR3 consists of 15 residues. Germline CDR1 reads SGHVS; CDR2 reads FQNEAQ.

This chain joins TRBV6-5 and TRBJ2-2; the D gene is possibly TRBD2 (6 bases). The V end was cut by 7 bases, the J end by 7 bases, with 13 bases between. CDR1 and CDR2 from the germline V gene are MNHEY and SVGAGI. The CDR3 loop spans 13 amino acids. The CDR3 DNA sequence: TGTGCCAGCATTCGTCGGGGAGGCGGGGAGCTGTTTTTT. It encodes CASIRRGGGELFF.

This chain links TRBV25-1 with TRBJ2-4; 9 nucleotides align to TRBD2. Germline CDR1 is MGHDK and CDR2 is SYGVNS. V lost 1 base to trimming and J lost 9 bases; unmatched junction nucleotides: 7. This CDR3 comprises 15 residues. The CDR3 sequence is CASSESGLAHGIQYF. CDR3 DNA sequence: TGTGCCAGCAGTGAATCAGGACTAGCGCATGGCATTCAGTACTTC.

The chain has TRBV5-5 and TRBJ2-7; unclear D gene. The germline V gene has CDR1 SGHKS and CDR2 YYEKEE (reference sequence). The V and J ends lost 2 bases and 3 bases respectively, with 9 bases between them. The CDR3 is 13 amino acids. The CDR3 here is CASSFGQYYEQYF. The CDR3 nucleotides read TGTGCCAGCAGCTTTGGGCAATACTACGAGCAGTACTTC.

The chain links TRBV6-6 to TRBJ2-7; maybe TRBD2 (5 bases). CDR1 MNHNY and CDR2 SVGAGI come from the germline V gene (reference sequence). The V gene lost 4 bases and the J gene lost 0 bases, with 13 bases spanning the gap. The CDR3 spans 15 residues. CDR3 protein: CASSWGDQGSYEQYF. The CDR3 DNA reads as TGTGCCAGCAGTTGGGGAGATCAAGGCTCCTACGAGCAGTACTTC.

This rearrangement joins TRBV21-1 to TRBJ1-2. TRBV21-1 is tagged as a pseudogene. This CDR3 region has 14 residues. The DNA of the CDR3 is TGTGCCAGCAGCAAAGCTGCGGGGGGCAATGGCTACACCTTC. This translates into CASSKAAGGNGYTF.

The V call is TRBV18, the J call TRBJ1-4; TRBD1 matches 8 bases. Germline V lookup: CDR1 KGHSH, CDR2 LQKENI. This CDR3 spans 14 amino acids. Losses at the gene ends were 6 bases for V and 5 bases for J; bases not matched to a gene: 5. The CDR3 DNA reads as TGTGCCAGCTCGCGGACAGGGACGAATGAAAAACTGTTTTTT. Residues: CASSRTGTNEKLFF.

The genes are TRBV18 and TRBJ2-1; TRBD2 aligns across 12 bases. CDR3 size: 16 residues. The V gene end was trimmed by 2 bases and the J gene end by 6 bases; junction bases not matched to a gene: 5. In germline, CDR1 is KGHSH, CDR2 LQKENI. This CDR3 reads CASSPKLAGGLNEQFF. The CDR3 coding sequence is TGTGCCAGCTCACCAAAACTAGCGGGGGGCCTCAATGAGCAGTTCTTC.

The chain links TRBV7-9 to TRBJ2-1; tentative D call: TRBD2 (6 bases). The CDR3 extends over 15 amino acids. Trimming shortened V by 1 base and J by 5 bases, and 12 bases separated the two germline ends. Germline V CDR1 and CDR2: SEHNR, FQNEAQ (reference sequence). The CDR3 is CASSLVGGMDNEQFF. In nucleotides, the CDR3 is TGTGCCAGCAGCTTAGTCGGCGGGATGGACAATGAGCAGTTCTTC. Supplemented by reference TRBV7-9 and TRBJ2-1, the full variable domain reads DTGVSQNPRHKITKRGQNVTFRCDPISEHNRLYWYRQTLGQGPEFLTYFQNEAQLEKSRLLSDRFSAERPKGSFSTLEIQRTEQGDSAMYLCASSLVGGMDNEQFFGPGTRLTVL.

This sequence joins TRBV5-5 and TRBJ1-2; a possible D gene is TRBD1 (5 bases). Germline values: CDR1 SGHKS, CDR2 YYEKEE (reference sequence). This CDR3 has 17 amino acids. V lost 1 base and J lost 5, with 21 bases in between. CDR3 protein: CASSLTPDAVGDYGYTF. The CDR3 DNA is TGTGCCAGCAGCTTGACCCCGGACGCCGTAGGGGATTATGGCTACACCTTC.

This clone has more than one count but fewer than ten. The chain combines TRBV21-1 with TRBJ2-1; the table gives TRBD1 as D, unverified against the DNA. TRBV21-1 is marked as a pseudogene. The CDR3 spans 12 residues. CDR3 DNA sequence: TGTGCCAGCAGGGCCACAGGGAAGGAGCAGTTCTTC. Translated, it gives CASRATGKEQFF.

This clone was picked up one time. The chain recombines TRBV11-1 with TRBJ2-3; a possible D gene is TRBD1 (6 bases). From germline, CDR1 is SGHAT and CDR2 FQDESV (reference sequence). This CDR3 has 14 amino acids. V gave up 4 bases and J gave up 2 bases, with 10 bases separating them. The CDR3 DNA sequence: TGTGCCAGCAGCTCTTGGGGGCCCACAGATACGCAGTATTTT. It encodes CASSSWGPTDTQYF. Looking up the rest from reference TRBV11-1 and TRBJ2-3 gives the full variable domain: EAEVAQSPRYKITEKSQAVAFWCDPISGHATLYWYRQILGQGPELLVQFQDESVVDDSQLPKDRFSAERLKGVDSTLKIQPAELGDSAMYLCASSSWGPTDTQYFGPGTRLTVL.

The V gene is TRBV7-9, the J gene TRBJ1-1, with D hard to call. V lost 1 base, J lost 2 bases, and 5 bases lay in between. There are 13 residues in the CDR3. Germline CDR1 and CDR2: SEHNR and FQNEAQ (reference sequence). The CDR3 DNA is TGTGCCAGCAGCTTAGAAGCAAACACTGAAGCTTTCTTT. This encodes CASSLEANTEAFF.

The rearrangement links TRBV29-1 to TRBJ2-1; 8 bases match TRBD2. Germline loops: CDR1 SQVTM, CDR2 ANQGSEA. The junction had 8 bases not matched to a gene; V was cut back by 1 base and J by 3 bases. The CDR3 is made up of 16 amino acids. CDR3 DNA: TGCAGCGTTGAAGTCGTCGGGAGGGGGATCTACAATGAGCAGTTCTTC. Translation: CSVEVVGRGIYNEQFF.